This T cell receptor beta chain was retrieved from a study of CD8 T cells in ankylosing spondylitis. Findings of the study overall: Matched ankylosing spondylitis synovial fluid reportedly showed significant enrichment of disease-linked clones. Disease-linked clones had a CD8+ phenotype and relatively low frequency in peripheral blood. Apparently characteristic of ankylosing spondylitis blood was a TCR beta motif (about 8 highly homologous variants).

Germline values: CDR1 SGHVS, CDR2 FNYEAQ. The CDR3 loop spans 14 amino acids. Trimming took 1 base from V and 4 from J; bases not matched to a gene: 2. The TCR beta libraries were generated through quantitative 5'-RACE incorporating molecular barcodes. TCRdb reprocessed the 5' RACE reads via MiXCR and lists one record per CDR3 protein. The table includes around 150,000 distinct CDR3 sequences, 11% detected once. Only a few counts were recorded for this clonotype. Its antigen remains unidentified. The chain carries TRBV7-6 and TRBJ1-2; 8 bases are a match to TRBD1. This receptor was obtained from a male donor with ankylosing spondylitis or in good health (not recorded which). The sequenced sample was blood, either unsorted or a sorted T cell fraction (not recorded which). In DNA, the CDR3 is TGTGCCAGCAGCTTAGAGACAGGGGTCTATGGCTACACCTTC. Translating gives CASSLETGVYGYTF.